These 5 T cell receptor beta chains share one sample of origin, sequenced in a study of vaccination and CD4 T cells after COVID-19. Their specific antigens are unknown. CD4+ T cells that had been cultured provided DNA sequenced with the Oncomine TCR Beta short-read assay. TCRdb itself ran the PCR reads through MiXCR, one entry per CDR3 protein. The table has 25,000 or so distinct CDR3 sequences, 36% seen once; the top ten hold approximately 3.1%. Time point noted: late sampling 161 to 241 days after vaccination in three convalescent patients. Documented treatment: approximately nine-day PBMC culture with coronavirus spike peptide pools or control peptides (ViraFEST assay). This sample comprised CD4+ T cells from blood, cultured in vitro, obtained about 7 months after SARS-CoV-2 vaccination. These receptors originate from a human donor who had recovered from COVID-19.

The genes are TRBV5-1 and TRBJ1-1; TRBD1 matches at 7 bases. In germline, CDR1 is SGHRS, CDR2 YFSETQ. The CDR3 contains 14 residues. The J segment lost 6 bases and the V segment lost 0 bases, leaving 5 bases of the junction unmatched. The CDR3, as DNA: TGCGCCAGCAGCTTGGAGGGGGCTCGGGCTGAAGCTTTCTTT. It encodes CASSLEGARAEAFF.

V gene TRBV7-2 combines with J gene TRBJ2-3; D call uncertain. The germline CDR1 and CDR2 sequences are SGHTA and FQGNSA. The V and J ends lost 5 bases and 0 bases respectively, with 3 bases between them. This CDR3 is 12 amino acids long. Written as DNA, the CDR3 is TGTGCCAGCAGCCTTAGCACAGATACGCAGTATTTT. This codes for CASSLSTDTQYF.

The chain is built from TRBV2 and TRBJ2-1; D is perhaps TRBD1 (5 bases). The CDR3 extends over 16 amino acids. Germline values: CDR1 SNHLY, CDR2 FYNNEI. V lost 7 bases to trimming and J lost 0 bases, with 16 bases between them. The CDR3: CASISETGYSYNEQFF. In DNA, the CDR3 is TGTGCCAGCATCAGCGAAACAGGATACTCCTACAATGAGCAGTTCTTC.

The V gene is TRBV6-1, the J gene TRBJ2-1, with TRBD2 as a possible D gene (6 bases). V was shortened by 11 bases and J by 7 bases, with 21 bases between the two germline ends. CDR1 and CDR2 (germline): MNHNS, SASEGT. The CDR3 contains 14 residues. The DNA of the CDR3 is TGTGCCGGGGGTGGAGGGAGTATTTTTAATGAGCAGTTCTTC. This sequence encodes CAGGGGSIFNEQFF.

This clonotype was seen only a few times. The chain links TRBV7-9 to TRBJ2-5, with D hard to call. V was cut by 3 bases and J by 1 base, with 15 bases left in between. This CDR3 has 16 amino acids. Germline V gene lookup returns CDR1 SEHNR and CDR2 FQNEAQ (reference sequence). The CDR3 region is CASSLGIGPSQETQYF. The CDR3 DNA reads as TGTGCCAGCAGCTTGGGGATAGGGCCTAGCCAAGAGACCCAGTACTTC.